This TCR beta chain was captured by sequencing in a study of long-term antiretroviral therapy in people with HIV. Study results and limitations: Blood draws took place between the mid-2000s and the late 2010s and possibly involved older ART regimens. Transplant-donor-level diversity was not reached after ART, though diversity increased.

This CDR3 is built from 14 residues. The germline gives CDR1 SEHNR, CDR2 FQNEAQ (reference sequence). The run of the v3.0 immunoSEQ assay was at survey level. Here immunoSEQ multiplex PCR was the method, and the copy in TCRdb shows in-frame clones only, minus some. The sample lists more than 20,000 clones; 70% to 90% were seen once. This clone was seen only once. The antigen remains unidentified. Relative to the germline gene, one junction end is altered; a read error may explain this. This receptor was taken from a man between 18 and 35 years old with HIV. The sample consisted of unsorted PBMCs, taken around 4 years after starting antiretroviral therapy. V is TRBV7-9 and J is TRBJ2-5; no clear D gene. The CDR3 loop is CASSLAPDQETQYF. The CDR3, as DNA: TGTGCCAGCAGCTTAGCGCCGGACCAGGAGACCCAGTACTTC.